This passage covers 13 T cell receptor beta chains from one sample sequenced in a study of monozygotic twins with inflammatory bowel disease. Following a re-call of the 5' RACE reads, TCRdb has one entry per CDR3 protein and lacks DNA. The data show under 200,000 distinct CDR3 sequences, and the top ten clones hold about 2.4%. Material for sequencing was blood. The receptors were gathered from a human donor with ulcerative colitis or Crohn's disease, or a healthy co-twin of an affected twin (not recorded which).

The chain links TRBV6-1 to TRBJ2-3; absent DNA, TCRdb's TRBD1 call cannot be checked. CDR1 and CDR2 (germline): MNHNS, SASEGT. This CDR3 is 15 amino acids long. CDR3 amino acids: CASSPPSMASGTQYF.

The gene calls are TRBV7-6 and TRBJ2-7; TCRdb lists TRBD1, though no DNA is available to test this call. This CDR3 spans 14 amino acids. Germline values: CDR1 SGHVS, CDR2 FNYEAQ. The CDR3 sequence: CASSPTEGASEQYF.

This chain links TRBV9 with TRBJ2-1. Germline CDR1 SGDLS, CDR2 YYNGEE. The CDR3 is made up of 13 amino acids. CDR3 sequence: CASSLAIYNEQFF.

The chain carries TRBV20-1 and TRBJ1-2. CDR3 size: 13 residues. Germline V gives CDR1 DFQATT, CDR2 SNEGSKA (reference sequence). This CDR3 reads CSAPWGGEGGYTF.

The CDR3 loop is CASNTWRGPNYGYTF. This rearrangement joins TRBV7-8 to TRBJ1-2. Per germline, CDR1 SGHVS and CDR2 FQNEAQ. CDR3 size: 15 residues.

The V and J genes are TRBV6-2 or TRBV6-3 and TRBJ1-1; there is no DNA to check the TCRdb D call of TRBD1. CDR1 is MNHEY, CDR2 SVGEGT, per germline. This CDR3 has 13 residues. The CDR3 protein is CASSRTPGTEAFF.

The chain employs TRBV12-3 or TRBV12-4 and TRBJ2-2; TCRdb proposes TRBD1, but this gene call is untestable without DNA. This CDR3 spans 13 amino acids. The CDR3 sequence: CASSPGVGGELFF.

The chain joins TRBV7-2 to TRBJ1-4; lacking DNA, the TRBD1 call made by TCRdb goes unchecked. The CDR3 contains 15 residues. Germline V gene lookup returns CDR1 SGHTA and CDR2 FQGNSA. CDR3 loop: CASSPQGVRSEKLFF.

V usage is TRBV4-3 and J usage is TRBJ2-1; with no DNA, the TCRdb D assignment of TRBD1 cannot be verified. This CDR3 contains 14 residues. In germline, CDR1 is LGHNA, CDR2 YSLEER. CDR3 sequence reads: CASSQERQGGEQFF.

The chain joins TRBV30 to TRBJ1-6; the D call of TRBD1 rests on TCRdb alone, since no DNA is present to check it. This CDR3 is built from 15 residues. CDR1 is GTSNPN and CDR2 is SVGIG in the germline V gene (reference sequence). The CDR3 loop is CAWMARGWVDSPLHF.

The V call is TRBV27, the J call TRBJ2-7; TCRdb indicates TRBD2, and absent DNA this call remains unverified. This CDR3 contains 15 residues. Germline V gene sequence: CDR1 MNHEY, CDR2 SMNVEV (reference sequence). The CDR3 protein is CASSLVAGGNYEQYF.

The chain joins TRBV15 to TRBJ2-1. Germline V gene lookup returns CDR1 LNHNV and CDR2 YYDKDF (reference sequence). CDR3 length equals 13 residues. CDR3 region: CATSRVFGNEQFF.

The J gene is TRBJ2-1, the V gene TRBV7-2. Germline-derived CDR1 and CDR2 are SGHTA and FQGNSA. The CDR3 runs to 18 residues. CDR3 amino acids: CASSLAASYTIDYNEQFF. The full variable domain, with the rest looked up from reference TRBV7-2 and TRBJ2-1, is GAGVSQSPSNKVTEKGKDVELRCDPISGHTALYWYRQSLGQGLEFLIYFQGNSAPDKSGLPSDRFSAERTGGSVSTLTIQRTQQEDSAVYLCASSLAASYTIDYNEQFFGPGTRLTVL.